Listed below are T cell receptor beta chains from one sample, sequenced in a study of human T cells and chemical hapten exposure. TCRdb ran MiXCR on the RACE reads and lists one entry per CDR3 protein. The sample includes tens of thousands of distinct CDR3 sequences, about 7% seen only once; the top ten take 1.5% to 2%. Sequencing was performed on whole blood, taken in connection with sensitization to the hapten diphenylcyclopropenone (DPC). The receptor source for this set is a woman in her 30s with alopecia areata. Some clones in this sample may be carry-over from other donors' samples. The CDR3 runs from the conserved cysteine through the conserved F or W. The D gene is left open where the match is weak. Expanded clones get a size class; other rows say once, few or many, or leave the size out.

v_call	d_call	clone_size	j_call	cdr3_nt	cdr3_aa
TRBV7-8	-	many	TRBJ2-3	TGTGCCAGCAGCTTAAGGTCGCGGGTCACAGATACGCAGTATTTT	CASSLRSRVTDTQYF
TRBV6-1	TRBD1	many	TRBJ2-2	TGTGCCAGCAGTGAAACAGGGGCCGGGGAGCTGTTTTTT	CASSETGAGELFF
TRBV20-1	-	many	TRBJ1-1	TGCAGTGCTAGAGAGGGGGGGCGTAGTGAAGCTTTCTTT	CSAREGGRSEAFF
TRBV11-3	-	many	TRBJ2-5	TGTGCCAGCAGCGATCAGCAGGGTGGAGGAGAGACCCAGTACTTC	CASSDQQGGGETQYF
TRBV12-3/TRBV12-4	-	few	TRBJ1-1	TGTGCCAGCGCTCGGACAGCCCTGAACACTGAAGCTTTCTTT	CASARTALNTEAFF
TRBV5-4	TRBD1	few	TRBJ2-2	TGTGCCAGCAGCCCATGGACAGGGCTAAAAACCGGGGAGCTGTTTTTT	CASSPWTGLKTGELFF
TRBV6-2/TRBV6-3	-	many	TRBJ2-7	TGTGCCAGCAGTTATCGGACGGGAGAGCAGTACTTC	CASSYRTGEQYF
TRBV19	-	-	TRBJ2-2	TGTGCCAGTACCCGGGACACCTGGTTCGGGGAGCTGTTTTTT	CASTRDTWFGELFF
TRBV18	-	many	TRBJ2-7	TGTGCCAGCTCACCACCGGCGCTAGACTACGAGCAGTACTTC	CASSPPALDYEQYF
TRBV4-1	-	many	TRBJ1-1	TGCGCCAGCAGCCAAGGGAGTGGTGAAGCTTTCTTT	CASSQGSGEAFF
TRBV5-5	-	-	TRBJ1-4	TGTGCCAGCAGCTTGTACGGGGGCAATAATGAAAAACTGTTTTTT	CASSLYGGNNEKLFF
TRBV5-1	TRBD2	-	TRBJ2-1	TGCGCCAGCAGCTTGGCCTCTATTAGCGGGGGTTCCTACAATGAGCAGTTCTTC	CASSLASISGGSYNEQFF
TRBV25-1	-	many	TRBJ1-1	TGTGCCAGCAGTGAACTCTTAGGTCAGGGTAGCACTGAAGCTTTCTTT	CASSELLGQGSTEAFF
TRBV12-3/TRBV12-4	-	-	TRBJ2-6	TGTGCCAGCAGTCCGGATGGGGCCAACGTCCTGACTTTC	CASSPDGANVLTF
TRBV6-5	-	few	TRBJ2-1	TGTGCCAGCGGGGAAGTTGGCTACAATGAGCAGTTCTTC	CASGEVGYNEQFF
TRBV6-1	-	-	TRBJ1-5	TGTGCCAGCAGTGAAAATCGGGGGATGGAACCCCAGCATTTT	CASSENRGMEPQHF
TRBV30	TRBD1	many	TRBJ2-7	TGTGCCTGGCGGACAGGGTTTACCTACGAGCAGTACTTC	CAWRTGFTYEQYF
TRBV7-2	TRBD2	many	TRBJ2-1	TGTGCCAGCAGCAGACGAGTGCCTACGGGGGGGCCTAGGGATGAGCAGTTCTTC	CASSRRVPTGGPRDEQFF
TRBV11-1	-	-	TRBJ2-7	TGTGCCAGCAGCTCCTCGTCGGCCGTGGGGGAGCAGTACTTC	CASSSSSAVGEQYF
TRBV5-4	TRBD1	-	TRBJ1-4	TGTGCCAGCAGCCGAGGAGGGACAGGGGGTGAAAAACTGTTTTTT	CASSRGGTGGEKLFF
TRBV5-1	TRBD2	many	TRBJ2-2	TGCGCCAGCAGCCGCGTGGGACTAGCGAACACCGGGGAGCTGTTTTTT	CASSRVGLANTGELFF
TRBV10-3	-	many	TRBJ1-2	TGTGCCATCAGTGAGTCGACTACAAACTATGGCTACACCTTC	CAISESTTNYGYTF
TRBV27	TRBD1	once	TRBJ2-7	TGTGCCAGCAGTATTGTGTGGACAGGGCCCTACGAGCAGTACTTC	CASSIVWTGPYEQYF
TRBV5-6	-	few	TRBJ1-4	TGTGCCATCGCGACGGGGGGACTGTTTTTT	CAIATGGLFF
TRBV7-8	-	many	TRBJ2-7	TGTGCCAGCAGCCCGGACAGTTCCGAGCAGTACTTC	CASSPDSSEQYF
TRBV29-1	TRBD1	many	TRBJ1-1	TGCAGCGTTACAACAGGGGGCACTGAAGCTTTCTTT	CSVTTGGTEAFF
TRBV6-5	-	few	TRBJ1-2	TGTGCCAGCAACCCGAATCAGGGGAACTATGGCTACACCTTC	CASNPNQGNYGYTF
TRBV20-1	-	many	TRBJ2-4	TGCAGTGCTAGAACAGCTTATGACATTCAGTACTTC	CSARTAYDIQYF
TRBV5-6	TRBD2	-	TRBJ2-5	TGTGCCAGCAGCGTGTATTTGGAGCGGGGCCAACAAGAGACCCAGTACTTC	CASSVYLERGQQETQYF
TRBV11-2	-	many	TRBJ1-2	TGTGCCAGCAGCTTGCAGGTGGCCCTGGAGGGCTACACCTTC	CASSLQVALEGYTF
TRBV20-1	-	-	TRBJ2-3	TGCAGTGCTAGTCCAGCGAGGGCGAGCACAGATACGCAGTATTTT	CSASPARASTDTQYF
TRBV3-1	-	few	TRBJ2-3	TGTGCCAGCAGCCGGCTCGCAGATACGCAGTATTTT	CASSRLADTQYF
TRBV3-1	-	many	TRBJ1-4	TGTGCCAGCAGCCGGGGACATTCTAATGAAAAACTGTTTTTT	CASSRGHSNEKLFF
TRBV6-5	-	many	TRBJ2-3	TGTGCCAGCACCGGGAGCGGCACAGATACGCAGTATTTT	CASTGSGTDTQYF
TRBV6-1	-	many	TRBJ1-1	TGTGCCAGCAGTAGAACGGGACTATCGCCTGAAGCTTTCTTT	CASSRTGLSPEAFF
TRBV30	-	many	TRBJ2-5	TGTGCCTGGAAGGGAAACAGCAAGACCCAAGAGACCCAGTACTTC	CAWKGNSKTQETQYF